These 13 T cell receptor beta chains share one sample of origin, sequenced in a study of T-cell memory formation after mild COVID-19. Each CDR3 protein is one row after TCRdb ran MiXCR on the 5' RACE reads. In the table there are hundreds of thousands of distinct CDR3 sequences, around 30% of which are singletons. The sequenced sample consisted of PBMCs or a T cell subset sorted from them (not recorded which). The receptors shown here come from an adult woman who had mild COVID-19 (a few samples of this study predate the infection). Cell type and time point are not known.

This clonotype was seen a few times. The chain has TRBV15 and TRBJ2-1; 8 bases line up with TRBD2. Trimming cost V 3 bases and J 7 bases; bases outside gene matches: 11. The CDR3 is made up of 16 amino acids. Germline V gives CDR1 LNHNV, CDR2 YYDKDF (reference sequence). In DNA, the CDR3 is TGTGCCACCAGCAGGAGAACGGGACTAGTAGATAATGAGCAGTTCTTC. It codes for CATSRRTGLVDNEQFF.

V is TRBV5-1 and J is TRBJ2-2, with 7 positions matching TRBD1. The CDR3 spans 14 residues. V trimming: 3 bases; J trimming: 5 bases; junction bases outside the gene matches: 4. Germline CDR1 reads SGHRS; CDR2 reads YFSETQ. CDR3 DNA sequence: TGCGCCAGCAGCTCGGGACAGAAGACCGGGGAGCTGTTTTTT. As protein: CASSSGQKTGELFF.

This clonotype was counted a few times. CDR3 bases: TGTGCCAGCAGTTACGCGGGGTTTTACACTGAAGCTTTCTTT. Protein sequence: CASSYAGFYTEAFF. This chain connects TRBV6-2 or TRBV6-3 to TRBJ1-1; D not certain. V shed 2 bases and J shed 3 bases, with 10 bases lying between them. The CDR3 is 14 amino acids. CDR1 and CDR2 from the germline V gene are MNHEY and SVGEGT.

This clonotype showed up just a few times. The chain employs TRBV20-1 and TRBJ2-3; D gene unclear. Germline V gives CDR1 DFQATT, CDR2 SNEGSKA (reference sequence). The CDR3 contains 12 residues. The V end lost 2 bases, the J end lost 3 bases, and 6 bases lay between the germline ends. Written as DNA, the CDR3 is TGCAGTGCTAGAACGCTAACAGATACGCAGTATTTT. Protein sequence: CSARTLTDTQYF.

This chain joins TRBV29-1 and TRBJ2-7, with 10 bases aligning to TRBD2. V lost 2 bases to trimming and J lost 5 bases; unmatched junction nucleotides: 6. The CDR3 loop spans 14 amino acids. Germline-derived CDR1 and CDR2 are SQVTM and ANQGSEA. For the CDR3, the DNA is TGCAGCGTTGAACTAGCGGGAGTCCCCCACGAGCAGTACTTC. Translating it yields CSVELAGVPHEQYF.

CDR3 in DNA: TGTGCCAGCAGTTACTCGATGCAGAGGAGCATTCAGTACTTC. Protein product: CASSYSMQRSIQYF. V gene TRBV6-7 combines with J gene TRBJ2-4; no firm D call. TRBV6-7 is an ORF, with its function uncertain. V was shortened by 0 bases and J by 9 bases, with 12 bases between the two germline ends. This CDR3 has 14 residues.

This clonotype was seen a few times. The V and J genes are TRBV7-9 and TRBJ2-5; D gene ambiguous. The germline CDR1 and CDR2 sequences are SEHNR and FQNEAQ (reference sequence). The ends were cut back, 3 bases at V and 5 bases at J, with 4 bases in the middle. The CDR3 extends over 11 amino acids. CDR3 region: CASSFTETQYF. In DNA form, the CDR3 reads TGTGCCAGCAGCTTTACTGAGACCCAGTACTTC.

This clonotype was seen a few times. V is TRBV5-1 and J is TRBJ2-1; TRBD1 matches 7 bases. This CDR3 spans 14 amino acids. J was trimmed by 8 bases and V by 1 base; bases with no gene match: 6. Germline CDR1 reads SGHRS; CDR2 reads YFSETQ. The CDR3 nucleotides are TGCGCCAGCAGCTTGCAACAGGGGACAGATGAGCAGTTCTTC. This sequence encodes CASSLQQGTDEQFF.

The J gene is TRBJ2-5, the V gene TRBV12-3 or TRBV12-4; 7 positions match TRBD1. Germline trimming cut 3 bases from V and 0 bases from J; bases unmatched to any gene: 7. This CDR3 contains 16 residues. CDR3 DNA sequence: TGTGCCAGCAGTTTCGCGGGCAGGGGGTACCAAGAGACCCAGTACTTC. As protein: CASSFAGRGYQETQYF.

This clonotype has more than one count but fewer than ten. The CDR3 nucleotides are TGCGCCAGCAGCCAATCTAGGGCTAGCGGGAGGAATACGCAGTATTTT. Protein product: CASSQSRASGRNTQYF. The chain links TRBV4-3 to TRBJ2-3, with 11 bases lining up with TRBD2. Germline V gene data show CDR1 as LGHNA and CDR2 as YSLEER. The trim removed 2 bases at V and 7 bases at J, leaving 8 bases unmatched. The CDR3 runs 16 residues.

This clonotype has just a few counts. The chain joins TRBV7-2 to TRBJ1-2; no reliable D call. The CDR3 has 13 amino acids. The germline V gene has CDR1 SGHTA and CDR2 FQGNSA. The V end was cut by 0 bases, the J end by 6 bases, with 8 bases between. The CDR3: CASSLAKRHGYTF. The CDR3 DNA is TGTGCCAGCAGCTTAGCGAAGAGGCATGGCTACACCTTC.

The DNA for the CDR3 is TGTGCCACCAGCAGAGATAAAGGTACTGAAGCTTTCTTT. Its protein product is CATSRDKGTEAFF. The rearrangement uses TRBV15 and TRBJ1-1, with no clear D. Trimming stripped 0 bases from V and 5 bases from J, with 7 bases between. Germline-derived CDR1 and CDR2 are LNHNV and YYDKDF (reference sequence). This CDR3 is 13 amino acids long.

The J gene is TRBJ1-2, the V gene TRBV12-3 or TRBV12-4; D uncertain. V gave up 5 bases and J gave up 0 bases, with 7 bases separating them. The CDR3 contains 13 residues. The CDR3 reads CASSQRANYGYTF. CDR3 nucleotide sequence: TGTGCCAGCAGTCAGAGAGCTAACTATGGCTACACCTTC.